Listed below are T cell receptor beta chains from one sample, sequenced in a study of blood T cell repertoires in COVID-19. The assay was immunoSEQ multiplex PCR, and TCRdb's table has in-frame clones only and misses some. The profile shows about 120,000 clones, approximately 90% of them singletons. The sequenced sample was peripheral blood. The receptor source for this set is a human donor in a cohort sampled during active COVID-19. CDR3s include the opening cysteine and the closing phenylalanine or tryptophan. Fields, in order: V gene, CDR3 length, J gene, clone size, CDR3 protein. Clone size is given for some rows only: seen once, a few or many times, or a class if the clone is expanded.

>TRBV4-2|15|TRBJ2-3|.
CASRIAGGPTDTQYF
>TRBV18|17|TRBJ2-7|.
CASSREAGTGGVYEQYF
>TRBV19|13|TRBJ2-6|.
CASSPTGALVLTF
>TRBV5-1|14|TRBJ1-1|.
CASSLAAANTEAFF
>TRBV3-1/TRBV3-2|17|TRBJ2-7|.
CASSQEKGAGKTYEQYF
>TRBV5-1|17|TRBJ2-2|.
CASRGAEGLGRPGELFF
>TRBV19|14|TRBJ2-5|.
CASGGPGQDETQYF
>TRBV5-1|17|TRBJ1-1|.
CASSLEQGVVANTEAFF
>TRBV14|15|TRBJ2-7|.
CASSQDRGFSYEQYF
>TRBV19|14|TRBJ2-3|.
CASSKNGFRDTQYF
>TRBV29-1|17|TRBJ2-7|few
CSGIGTSGRAGFYEQYF
>TRBV3-1/TRBV3-2|14|TRBJ1-5|.
CASSQGQSNQPQHF
>TRBV18|15|TRBJ1-5|.
CASSPSDRNNQPQHF
>TRBV28|13|TRBJ1-2|.
CASSTQGNYGYTF
>TRBV28|14|TRBJ1-4|.
CASSNRGVVEKLFF
>TRBV13|15|TRBJ2-7|.
CASSHRDRLGHEQYF
>TRBV6-6|15|TRBJ1-5|.
CASSRASSSNQPQHF
>TRBV24-1|19|TRBJ2-2|.
CATSDLPKTGLADTGELFF
>TRBV28|15|TRBJ1-3|.
CASSFPGGSGNTIYF
>TRBV3-1/TRBV3-2|16|TRBJ2-1|.
CASSQGGRVPYNEQFF
>TRBV28|15|TRBJ2-7|.
CASSFRSGSLHEQYF
>TRBV11-2|15|TRBJ1-1|.
CASSTRRARNTEAFF
>TRBV5-1|16|TRBJ1-3|.
CASSLGAEGSGNTIYF
>TRBV3-1/TRBV3-2|15|TRBJ1-5|few
CASSHRGERGQPQHF
>TRBV7-9|15|TRBJ1-5|.
CASSLGDRGNQPQHF
>TRBV19|14|TRBJ1-5|few
CASSPGTFNQPQHF
>TRBV4-1|11|TRBJ2-1|.
CASSQDSEQFF
>TRBV6-5|13|TRBJ1-5|.
CASRRDRGEPQHF
>TRBV6-5|12|TRBJ1-1|.
CASTGGWTEAFF
>TRBV18|17|TRBJ2-3|.
CASSPRTSMLSTDTQYF
>TRBV2|13|TRBJ2-7|.
CASSLQGRYEQYF
>TRBV19|15|TRBJ2-7|once
CASSARGGDAYEQYF
>TRBV5-5|16|TRBJ1-3|once
CASSLDGQISGNTIYF
>TRBV7-9|15|TRBJ1-5|.
CASSFGQGRNQPQHF
>TRBV5-1|15|TRBJ2-2|.
CASSFSGLDTGELFF
>TRBV27|14|TRBJ2-3|.
CASRLAGGPGTQYF
>TRBV27|16|TRBJ2-7|.
CASSLVSRTDYYEQYF
>TRBV20-1|10|TRBJ1-2|.
CSAPRSGYTF
>TRBV11-2|15|TRBJ2-7|.
CASSLFDTRVYEQYF
>TRBV18|15|TRBJ2-7|.
CASSPRSGGTYEQYF
>TRBV7-9|16|TRBJ2-3|few
CASSHRTRTGTDTQYF
>TRBV29-1|11|TRBJ1-4|.
CSVESREELFF
>TRBV30|12|TRBJ1-2|.
CAWSRGNYGYTF
>TRBV30|14|TRBJ1-3|.
CAWGPGISGNTIYF
>TRBV28|15|TRBJ1-2|.
CASSLEKGRVLGYTF
>TRBV29-1|16|TRBJ2-5|.
CSANGLATKVQETQYF
>TRBV5-1|15|TRBJ1-1|.
CASSLASGRNAEAFF